Below, 11 T cell receptor beta chains from the same sample are listed, as sequenced in a study of shared clonotypes between healthy human individuals. The protocol was immunoSEQ multiplex PCR, while the TCRdb copy is restricted to in-frame clones and leaves out a portion. The data show under 2.5 million clones, with around 93% seen just once and approximately 0.4% held by the top ten. The sequencing sample was made of naive CD4+ T cells from PBMCs. Described subset: CD45RA+ positively selected. These receptors originate from a man younger than 35 in good health. Some clones in this sample may be carry-over from other donors' samples.

The rearrangement links TRBV7-2 to TRBJ1-5; TRBD1 aligns across 9 bases. Germline loops: CDR1 SGHTA, CDR2 FQGNSA. The CDR3 is 15 residues long. With V trimmed by 3 bases and J by 4 bases, 4 bases remained unmatched. The CDR3: CASSLTGGTNQPQHF. DNA of the CDR3: TGTGCCAGCAGCTTGACAGGGGGGACAAATCAGCCCCAGCATTTT.

This clone has only one observation. The rearrangement uses TRBV6-1 and TRBJ1-5, with TRBD1 matching 10 bases. The junction had 8 bases not matched to a gene; V was cut back by 6 bases and J by 9 bases. Germline loops: CDR1 MNHNS, CDR2 SASEGT. The CDR3 spans 14 residues. CDR3 loop: CASSRDRGFRPQHF. CDR3 coding DNA: TGTGCCAGCAGCCGGGACAGGGGATTTCGGCCCCAGCATTTT.

The chain carries TRBV28 and TRBJ2-7; D uncertain. The CDR3 length is 13 residues. Trimming removed 3 bases at V and 3 bases at J, with 9 bases between. Per germline, CDR1 MDHEN and CDR2 SYDVKM. The DNA for the CDR3 is TGTGCCAGCAGTTTGTCGCCGCACTACGAGCAGTACTTC. Protein sequence: CASSLSPHYEQYF.

The chain links TRBV5-6 to TRBJ2-1; 14 nucleotides line up with TRBD2. V lost 3 bases to trimming and J lost 5 bases; unmatched junction nucleotides: 7. The CDR3 is made up of 17 amino acids. Germline assignment: CDR1 SGHDT and CDR2 YYEEEE. CDR3 in DNA: TGTGCCAGCAGCTGGCGACTAGCGGGAGGGGAGAACAATGAGCAGTTCTTC. Protein product: CASSWRLAGGENNEQFF.

The gene calls are TRBV10-3 and TRBJ2-3, with 12 nucleotides matching TRBD1. CDR1 and CDR2 (germline): ENHRY, SYGVKD. Losses at the gene ends were 6 bases for V and 2 bases for J; bases not matched to a gene: 6. CDR3 length: 16 residues. DNA of the CDR3: TGTGCCATCAGGCCAGGGACAGGGGGCGTCACAGATACGCAGTATTTT. Protein sequence: CAIRPGTGGVTDTQYF.

A note on this clone: Other nucleotide sequences from this sample produce the same CDR3. This chain uses TRBV19 with TRBJ2-6; 10 positions match TRBD1. Germline values: CDR1 LNHDA, CDR2 SQIVND (reference sequence). This CDR3 region has 15 residues. CDR3 in amino acids: CASWDRGGGANVLTF. The CDR3 DNA follows: TGTGCTAGTTGGGACAGGGGTGGTGGGGCCAACGTCCTGACTTTC.

This rearrangement joins TRBV29-1 to TRBJ2-1; no clear D gene. CDR1 and CDR2 from the germline V gene are SQVTM and ANQGSEA. The V gene lost 3 bases and the J gene lost 0 bases, with 12 bases spanning the gap. The CDR3 is 15 residues long. CDR3 in DNA: TGCAGCGTTGAGGGGTCCAGAAGCTCCTACAATGAGCAGTTCTTC. Its protein is CSVEGSRSSYNEQFF.

The chain combines TRBV5-1 with TRBJ2-7; D possibly corresponds to TRBD2 (5 bases). Trimming took 6 bases from V and 0 from J, leaving 16 bases between them. Germline loops: CDR1 SGHRS, CDR2 YFSETQ. This CDR3 is 15 amino acids long. CDR3 amino acids: CASTPLISDSYEQYF. The CDR3 bases are TGCGCCAGCACCCCCCTCATTAGCGACTCCTACGAGCAGTACTTC.

The chain is built from TRBV5-1 and TRBJ2-7; 8 bases map to TRBD1. Germline CDR1 SGHRS, CDR2 YFSETQ. V shed 3 bases and J 3 bases; nucleotides not matched to a gene: 2. The CDR3 sequence is 13 residues long. Here the CDR3 DNA reads TGCGCCAGCAGCTACGGACAGGGCTACGAGCAGTACTTC. Its translation is CASSYGQGYEQYF.

The chain employs TRBV19 and TRBJ1-5; 9 nucleotides agree with TRBD1. CDR1 is LNHDA and CDR2 is SQIVND in the germline V gene (reference sequence). The V and J ends lost 4 bases and 3 bases, in that order; junction bases with no gene match: 10. The CDR3 consists of 17 residues. CDR3 amino acids: CASSTPGTGRFNQPQHF. In DNA, the CDR3 is TGTGCCAGTAGTACGCCCGGGACAGGGAGATTCAATCAGCCCCAGCATTTT.

The genes are TRBV6-5 and TRBJ1-5; D is unclear. Germline V lookup: CDR1 MNHEY, CDR2 SVGAGI. V gave up 6 bases and J gave up 4 bases, with 10 bases separating them. The CDR3 has 13 residues. The CDR3 DNA reads as TGTGCCAGCAGAAGCACTGATAATCAGCCCCAGCATTTT. This codes for CASRSTDNQPQHF.